This entry lists 21 T cell receptor beta chains sequenced from one sample in a study of type 1 regulatory T cells. TCRdb re-derived calls from the reads in MiXCR, one entry per CDR3 protein. The table lists 55,000 to 65,000 distinct CDR3 sequences, over 50% of them singletons. No antigen has been identified for these receptors. The sequenced sample consisted of cultured non-Tr1 T cells, either the whole culture or a sorted T cell fraction (not recorded which). The receptors were sampled from a human donor in good health.

This sequence joins TRBV28 and TRBJ2-7, with D possibly being TRBD1 (6 bases). This CDR3 comprises 13 residues. Germline V gene sequence: CDR1 MDHEN, CDR2 SYDVKM. Between the trimmed V and J ends, which lost 4 bases and 3 bases, there was a span of 10 bases. The CDR3 loop reads CASSSTGLYEQYF. DNA of the CDR3: TGTGCCAGCAGTTCGACAGGACTCTACGAGCAGTACTTC.

The V call is TRBV11-2, the J call TRBJ1-3; D remains unclear. Germline values: CDR1 SGHAT, CDR2 FQNNGV. The CDR3 length is 14 residues. V shed 1 base and J shed 4 bases, with 8 bases lying between them. Here the CDR3 reads CASSLGSTGNTIYF. In nucleotides, the CDR3 is TGTGCCAGCAGCTTAGGTTCTACCGGAAACACCATATATTTT.

The gene calls are TRBV14 and TRBJ2-1; 12 bases match TRBD2. V gave up 0 bases and J gave up 7 bases; unmatched junction bases: 4. This CDR3 region has 16 residues. Germline CDR1 reads SGHDN; CDR2 reads FVKESK. CDR3 sequence: CASSQDTTSGRNEQFF. CDR3 in DNA: TGTGCCAGCAGCCAAGATACAACTAGCGGGAGGAATGAGCAGTTCTTC.

The chain has TRBV27 and TRBJ2-1, with a possible D match to TRBD1 (7 bases). Germline assignment: CDR1 MNHEY and CDR2 SMNVEV (reference sequence). This CDR3 comprises 17 residues. V dropped 3 bases and J dropped 2 bases, with 17 bases sitting between them. The DNA for the CDR3 is TGTGCCAGCAGTTTCCCCCCCCAGGGGGGACCCTACAATGAGCAGTTCTTC. This encodes CASSFPPQGGPYNEQFF.

This sequence joins TRBV12-3 or TRBV12-4 and TRBJ2-2; 9 bases agree with TRBD2. The CDR3 has 15 amino acids. Unmatched junction bases numbered 11, after V lost 8 bases and J lost 7 bases. The CDR3 region has the DNA TGTGCCAGCGGTCTCGGCGGGAGGGTTGGCGGGGAGCTGTTTTTT. Translated: CASGLGGRVGGELFF.

This clonotype was recorded once. One end of the junction does not line up with germline, which may come from a read error. This chain connects TRBV28 to TRBJ1-6; 11 bases are a match to TRBD1. In germline, CDR1 is MDHEN, CDR2 SYDVKM. CDR3 size: 14 residues. The CDR3 sequence is CASRGTGGNSLLHF. In nucleotides, the CDR3 is TGTGCCAGCAGAGGGACAGGGGGAAATTCACTCCTCCACTTT.

This chain links TRBV28 with TRBJ2-3; D call uncertain. V shed 3 bases and J shed 0 bases, with 1 base lying between them. The CDR3 spans 12 residues. Per the germline V gene, CDR1 is MDHEN and CDR2 is SYDVKM. The CDR3 region is CASSFSTDTQYF. In DNA, the CDR3 is TGTGCCAGCAGTTTTAGCACAGATACGCAGTATTTT. The full variable domain, completed using reference TRBV28 and TRBJ2-3, is DVKVTQSSRYLVKRTGEKVFLECVQDMDHENMFWYRQDPGLGLRLIYFSYDVKMKEKGDIPEGYSVSREKKERFSLILESASTNQTSMYLCASSFSTDTQYFGPGTRLTVL.

This clonotype was recorded a few times. J is TRBJ2-7 and V is TRBV7-9, with D maybe TRBD1 (6 bases). There are 12 residues in the CDR3. The V end lost 5 bases, the J end lost 7 bases, and 12 bases lay between the germline ends. From germline, CDR1 is SEHNR and CDR2 FQNEAQ (reference sequence). The CDR3 DNA sequence: TGTGCCAGCAGCCCTAGGGGGTGGGAGCAGTACTTC. Amino acid sequence: CASSPRGWEQYF.

The chain joins TRBV4-1 to TRBJ2-6, with no clear D. Germline assignment: CDR1 MGHRA and CDR2 YSYEKL. With 2 bases removed from V and 0 bases from J, the gap between germline ends came to 5 bases. This CDR3 has 15 residues. CDR3 nucleotide sequence: TGCGCCAGCAGCCAATGGCTCTCTGGGGCCAACGTCCTGACTTTC. Amino acid sequence: CASSQWLSGANVLTF.

This chain links TRBV30 with TRBJ2-3; the match to TRBD2 covers 14 bases. CDR1 GTSNPN and CDR2 SVGIG come from the germline V gene (reference sequence). V was pared by 0 bases and J by 3 bases, with 2 bases of the junction left unmatched. This CDR3 region has 16 residues. The CDR3 DNA follows: TGTGCCTGGAGTGTGGGGACTAGCGGGGGAACAGATACGCAGTATTTT. This gives the protein CAWSVGTSGGTDTQYF.

This chain links TRBV10-3 with TRBJ1-2; D remains unclear. Between the trimmed V and J ends, which lost 11 bases and 7 bases, there was a span of 5 bases. The CDR3 length is 8 residues. Germline CDR1 is ENHRY and CDR2 is SYGVKD. CDR3 coding DNA: TGTGCCCGAGCTGGCTACACCTTC. Translated: CARAGYTF.

This clonotype occurred a few times. The chain has TRBV3-1 and TRBJ2-1; TRBD2 matches 10 bases. After removal of 11 bases from V and 6 bases from J, the junction contained 7 bases not matched to a gene. CDR1 is LGHDT, CDR2 YNNKEL, per germline (reference sequence). This CDR3 is 13 amino acids long. CDR3 sequence: CAGGASGSNEQFF. CDR3 nucleotides: TGTGCCGGGGGGGCTAGCGGGAGCAATGAGCAGTTCTTC.

This clonotype was seen a few times. The V gene is TRBV9, the J gene TRBJ2-1; 15 nucleotides agree with TRBD2. Unmatched junction bases numbered 1, after V lost 7 bases and J lost 8 bases. CDR1 and CDR2 from the germline V gene are SGDLS and YYNGEE. CDR3 length: 13 amino acids. CDR3 sequence: CASGLAGGYEQFF. For the CDR3, the DNA is TGTGCCAGCGGACTAGCGGGGGGGTATGAGCAGTTCTTC.

This chain joins TRBV2 and TRBJ2-2, with 13 bases that match TRBD2. Germline CDR1 SNHLY, CDR2 FYNNEI. The CDR3 length is 15 residues. J was trimmed by 7 bases and V by 4 bases; bases with no gene match: 3. In DNA form, the CDR3 reads TGTGCCAGCAGTGTGACTAGCGGGAGGATCGGGGAGCTGTTTTTT. Translating it yields CASSVTSGRIGELFF.

J is TRBJ2-3 and V is TRBV12-3 or TRBV12-4; 11 positions agree with TRBD2. The CDR3 is 18 amino acids. J gave up 5 bases and V 5 bases, and 15 bases lay outside the gene matches. As DNA, the CDR3 is TGTGCCAGCAGTCCACAGGTAGAACTAGCGGGAGTGGGAGATACGCAGTATTTT. Translating gives CASSPQVELAGVGDTQYF.

The chain combines TRBV5-1 with TRBJ1-5; a possible D gene is TRBD1 (6 bases). V lost 4 bases to trimming and J lost 8 bases, with 13 bases between them. This CDR3 has 13 amino acids. CDR1 is SGHRS, CDR2 YFSETQ, per germline. The CDR3 reads CASSEGTYKPQHF. DNA of the CDR3: TGCGCCAGCAGCGAAGGGACATACAAGCCCCAGCATTTT.

This clonotype has a handful of counts. V and J are TRBV28 and TRBJ2-7, with D perhaps matching TRBD1 (6 bases). The CDR3 has 14 amino acids. Trimming removed 6 bases from V and 0 bases from J, with 12 bases in between. Germline CDR1 and CDR2: MDHEN and SYDVKM. CDR3: CASRIRQVSYEQYF. In nucleotides, the CDR3 is TGTGCCAGCAGAATACGACAGGTCTCCTACGAGCAGTACTTC.

The chain couples TRBV5-1 to TRBJ1-3; D gene unclear. Germline-derived CDR1 and CDR2 are SGHRS and YFSETQ. The CDR3 is 14 amino acids. V lost 5 bases and J 3 bases, leaving 12 bases between the germline ends. The CDR3 loop is CASREQADGNTIYF. In DNA, the CDR3 is TGCGCCAGCAGGGAGCAGGCAGATGGAAACACCATATATTTT.

J is TRBJ1-2 and V is TRBV5-1, with 8 positions matching TRBD1. This CDR3 comprises 14 residues. Per germline, CDR1 SGHRS and CDR2 YFSETQ. After removal of 4 bases from V and 5 bases from J, the junction contained 7 bases not matched to a gene. CDR3 sequence (DNA): TGCGCCAGCAGCCCGGACAGGGACTTTTATGGCTACACCTTC. Translating it yields CASSPDRDFYGYTF. Looking up the rest from reference TRBV5-1 and TRBJ1-2 gives the full variable domain: KAGVTQTPRYLIKTRGQQVTLSCSPISGHRSVSWYQQTPGQGLQFLFEYFSETQRNKGNFPGRFSGRQFSNSRSEMNVSTLELGDSALYLCASSPDRDFYGYTFGSGTRLTVV.

The chain has TRBV12-5 and TRBJ1-2; 12 positions agree with TRBD1. With 5 bases clipped from V and 8 bases from J, the junction kept 3 bases outside the gene matches. The CDR3 is 13 amino acids. The germline CDR1 and CDR2 sequences are LGHNT and FRNRAP. This CDR3 is CASGPGTGGGYTF. In nucleotides, the CDR3 is TGTGCTAGTGGTCCCGGGACAGGGGGCGGCTACACCTTC.

The chain employs TRBV6-2 or TRBV6-3 and TRBJ1-2; D is unresolved. This CDR3 has 11 residues. The V gene's germline CDR1 is MNHEY and CDR2 SVGEGT. The germline V and J ends were trimmed by 2 bases and 7 bases, with 5 bases remaining between them. The CDR3 loop reads CASSYLGGYTF. Here the CDR3 DNA reads TGTGCCAGCAGTTACCTCGGTGGCTACACCTTC.